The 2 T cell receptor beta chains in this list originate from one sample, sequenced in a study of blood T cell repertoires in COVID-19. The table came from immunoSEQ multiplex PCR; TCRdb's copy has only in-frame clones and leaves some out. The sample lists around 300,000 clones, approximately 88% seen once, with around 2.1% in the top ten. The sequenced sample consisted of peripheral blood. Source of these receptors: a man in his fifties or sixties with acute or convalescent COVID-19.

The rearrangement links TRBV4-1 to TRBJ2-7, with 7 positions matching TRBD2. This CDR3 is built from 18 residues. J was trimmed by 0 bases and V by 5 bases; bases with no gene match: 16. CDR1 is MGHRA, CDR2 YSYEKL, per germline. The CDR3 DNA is TGCGCCAGCAGCTTCACGGTTGGCTGGCGGGGGTCCTCCTACGAGCAGTACTTC. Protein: CASSFTVGWRGSSYEQYF.

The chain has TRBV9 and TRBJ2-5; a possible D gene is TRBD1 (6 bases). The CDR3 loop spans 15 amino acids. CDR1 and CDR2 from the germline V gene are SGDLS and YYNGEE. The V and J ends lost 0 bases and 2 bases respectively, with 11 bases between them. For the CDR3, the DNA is TGTGCCAGCAGCGTAGAGGGGGAACAGCAAGAGACCCAGTACTTC. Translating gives CASSVEGEQQETQYF. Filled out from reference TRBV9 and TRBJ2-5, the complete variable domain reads DSGVTQTPKHLITATGQRVTLRCSPRSGDLSVYWYQQSLDQGLQFLIQYYNGEERAKGNILERFSAQQFPDLHSELNLSSLELGDSALYFCASSVEGEQQETQYFGPGTRLLVL.